Presented here are 6 T cell receptor beta chains from one specimen sequenced in a study of blood T cell repertoires in COVID-19 (dated by TCRdb to 2020 to 2021). Libraries came from the immunoSEQ multiplex PCR assay. TCRdb retrieved this table from immuneACCESS and kept in-frame rearrangements only. Not all clones are present; in checked studies, unresolved V genes account for under half, and no reason is known for the remainder. The table for this sample lists more than 300,000 clones; about 90% of them were counted only once. The ten largest clones take up about 10% of the sample. The sequenced sample consisted of peripheral blood. These receptor sequences come from a woman in her 30s with COVID-19, enrolled during active disease.

V and J are TRBV11-2 and TRBJ2-6, with 8 bases matching TRBD1. V gave up 5 bases and J gave up 0 bases; unmatched junction bases: 6. This CDR3 has 17 residues. CDR1 is SGHAT, CDR2 FQNNGV, per germline. CDR3 coding DNA: TGTGCCAGCAGCCAGCAGGGGGCCGTCTCTGGGGCCAACGTCCTGACTTTC. Its protein product is CASSQQGAVSGANVLTF. Drawing the rest from reference TRBV11-2 and TRBJ2-6, the complete variable domain is EAGVAQSPRYKIIEKRQSVAFWCNPISGHATLYWYQQILGQGPKLLIQFQNNGVVDDSQLPKDRFSAERLKGVDSTLKIQPAKLEDSAVYLCASSQQGAVSGANVLTFGAGSRLTVL.

J is TRBJ2-7 and V is TRBV10-1, with 13 positions matching TRBD2. V was pared by 9 bases and J by 9 bases, with 11 bases of the junction left unmatched. CDR3 length: 14 residues. Germline-derived CDR1 and CDR2 are WNHNN and SYGVQD (reference sequence). The CDR3 is CASPYGLAGVGQYF. For the CDR3, the DNA is TGCGCCAGTCCTTACGGACTAGCGGGAGTCGGGCAGTACTTC.

The CDR3 DNA follows: TGTGCCAGCAGCCGCGGACAGGGTTTCGACGAGCAGTACTTC. Protein: CASSRGQGFDEQYF. The V gene is TRBV6-5, the J gene TRBJ2-7; 8 bases align to TRBD1. Per the germline V gene, CDR1 is MNHEY and CDR2 is SVGAGI. This CDR3 spans 14 amino acids. Unmatched junction bases numbered 9, after V lost 6 bases and J lost 5 bases.

This rearrangement joins TRBV7-3 to TRBJ1-1, with TRBD1 identical over 7 bases. Germline V gives CDR1 SGHTA, CDR2 FQGTGA. The V gene end was trimmed by 5 bases and the J gene end by 4 bases; junction bases not matched to a gene: 16. This CDR3 comprises 17 residues. The CDR3 spells CASSPTGTAPWGTEAFF. For the CDR3, the DNA is TGTGCCAGCAGCCCGACCGGGACAGCCCCCTGGGGCACTGAAGCTTTCTTT.

The chain has TRBV20-1 and TRBJ2-7, with TRBD2 identical over 7 bases. There are 11 residues in the CDR3. With V trimmed by 6 bases and J by 4 bases, 3 bases remained unmatched. Germline-derived CDR1 and CDR2 are DFQATT and SNEGSKA (reference sequence). The CDR3 protein is CSAGGPYEQYF. The DNA of the CDR3 is TGCAGTGCGGGAGGGCCGTACGAGCAGTACTTC.

V is TRBV20-1 and J is TRBJ2-7; TRBD2 matches at 12 bases. Germline V gene data show CDR1 as DFQATT and CDR2 as SNEGSKA (reference sequence). This CDR3 comprises 17 residues. J gave up 2 bases and V 3 bases, and 11 bases lay outside the gene matches. CDR3 nucleotides: TGCAGTGCTAGTACTCCGGGACTAGCGGGCCTAACCTACGAGCAGTACTTC. This sequence encodes CSASTPGLAGLTYEQYF.